This T cell receptor beta chain was identified in a study of T cells after yellow fever vaccination. The V segment lost 1 base and the J segment 6 bases; nucleotides outside the gene matches: 4. The CDR3 loop spans 13 amino acids. Germline V lookup: CDR1 DFQATT, CDR2 SNEGSKA (reference sequence). This clonotype was recorded at least ten times. TCRdb re-called the 5' RACE reads with MiXCR, one entry per CDR3 protein. This sample carries 300,000 or so distinct CDR3 sequences, roughly 4.3% of them seen once, and the ten largest clones take 20% to 30%. This receptor was taken from a man aged 18 to 29 who received the YFV17D yellow fever vaccine. The sample consisted of PBMCs, taken 5 days after the yellow fever booster vaccination. This rearrangement joins TRBV20-1 to TRBJ2-3; 7 nucleotides match TRBD1. The CDR3 bases are TGCAGTGCTAGAGGACAGGGACGCGATACGCAGTATTTT. It is translated as CSARGQGRDTQYF.